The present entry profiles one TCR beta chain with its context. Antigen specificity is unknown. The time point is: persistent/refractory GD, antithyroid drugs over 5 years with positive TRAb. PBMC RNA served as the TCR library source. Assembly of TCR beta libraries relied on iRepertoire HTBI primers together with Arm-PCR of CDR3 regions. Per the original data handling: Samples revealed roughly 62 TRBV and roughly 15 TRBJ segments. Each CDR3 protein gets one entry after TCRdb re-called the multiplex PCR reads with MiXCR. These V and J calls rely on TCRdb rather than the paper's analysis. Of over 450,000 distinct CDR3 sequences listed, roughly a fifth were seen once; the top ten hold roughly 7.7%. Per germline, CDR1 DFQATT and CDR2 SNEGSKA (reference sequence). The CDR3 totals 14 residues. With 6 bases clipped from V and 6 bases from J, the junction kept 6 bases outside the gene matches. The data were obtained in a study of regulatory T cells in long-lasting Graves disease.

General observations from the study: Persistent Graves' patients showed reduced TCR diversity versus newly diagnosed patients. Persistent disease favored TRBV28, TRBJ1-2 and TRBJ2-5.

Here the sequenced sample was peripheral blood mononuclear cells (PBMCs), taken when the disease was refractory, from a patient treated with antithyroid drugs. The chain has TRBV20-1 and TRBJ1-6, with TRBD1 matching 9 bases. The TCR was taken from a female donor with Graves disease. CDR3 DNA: TGCAGTGCCTCCGGGACAGGGAGTAATTCACCCCTCCACTTT. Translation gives CSASGTGSNSPLHF.